These 21 T cell receptor beta chains originate from one sample sequenced in a study of shared clonotypes between healthy human individuals. Some clones are missing from TCRdb's copy, which holds only in-frame ones; the method was immunoSEQ multiplex PCR. This sample has roughly 2.1 million clones, with 85% to 95% found just once. CD8 cells regarded as naive lacked CD45RO, were positively chosen for CCR7, and omitted terminally differentiated effector memory CD45RA+ cells. Material: naive CD8+ T cells from PBMCs. The receptor source for this set is a man between 18 and 35 years old in good health. Some clones in this sample may be carry-over from other donors' samples.

The rearrangement joins TRBV5-4 to TRBJ2-2; 14 nucleotides align to TRBD2. J gave up 3 bases and V 4 bases, and 8 bases lay outside the gene matches. The CDR3 sequence is 18 residues long. Germline-derived CDR1 and CDR2 are SGHNT and YYREEE (reference sequence). In DNA, the CDR3 is TGTGCCAGCAGCCGAGGACTAGCGGGAGGCCCCTACACCGGGGAGCTGTTTTTT. Translated: CASSRGLAGGPYTGELFF.

The genes are TRBV5-1 and TRBJ1-1, with D possibly matching TRBD1 (6 bases). The CDR3 runs 16 residues. The V gene lost 0 bases and the J gene lost 2 bases, with 14 bases spanning the gap. CDR1 SGHRS and CDR2 YFSETQ come from the germline V gene. CDR3 sequence reads: CASSLVTTGGNTEAFF. The CDR3 DNA sequence: TGCGCCAGCAGCTTGGTAACGACAGGAGGTAACACTGAAGCTTTCTTT.

This clone has a handful of counts. This rearrangement joins TRBV2 to TRBJ1-1, with D unclear. V lost 4 bases to trimming and J lost 1 base, with 7 bases between them. The germline V gene has CDR1 SNHLY and CDR2 FYNNEI. The length of the CDR3 is 13 residues. The CDR3 DNA reads TGTGCCAGCAGTGCTGCGGGGAACACTGAAGCTTTCTTT. Translation: CASSAAGNTEAFF.

This sequence joins TRBV28 and TRBJ2-5, with TRBD2 identical over 8 bases. CDR1 MDHEN and CDR2 SYDVKM come from the germline V gene. The CDR3 contains 15 residues. J was trimmed by 4 bases and V by 6 bases; bases with no gene match: 10. Here the CDR3 DNA reads TGTGCCAGCAGGCCGGGCCCGGGAGGGGGAGAGACCCAGTACTTC. Translation: CASRPGPGGGETQYF.

CDR3 protein: CASSFPRMTSGSSEQYF. The DNA for the CDR3 is TGTGCCAGCAGTTTTCCCCGCATGACTAGCGGGAGTAGCGAGCAGTACTTC. V usage is TRBV28 and J usage is TRBJ2-7; 12 bases match TRBD2. CDR3 length equals 17 residues. Germline assignment: CDR1 MDHEN and CDR2 SYDVKM. With 3 bases clipped from V and 6 bases from J, the junction kept 12 bases outside the gene matches.

J is TRBJ1-2 and V is TRBV14; D gene unclear. The V gene lost 4 bases and the J gene lost 4 bases, with 13 bases spanning the gap. The CDR3 covers 14 residues. Germline CDR1 is SGHDN and CDR2 is FVKESK. CDR3 amino acids: CASSLTKTAYGYTF. CDR3 nucleotide sequence: TGTGCCAGCAGCCTGACTAAAACAGCCTATGGCTACACCTTC.

The chain joins TRBV19 to TRBJ2-1; 12 bases agree with TRBD2. Unmatched junction bases numbered 8, after V lost 8 bases and J lost 3 bases. The CDR3 totals 16 residues. Germline assignment: CDR1 LNHDA and CDR2 SQIVND (reference sequence). The CDR3 region has the DNA TGTGCCAGTGGCCCTAGCGGGAGGGCCCTCTACAATGAGCAGTTCTTC. Amino acid sequence: CASGPSGRALYNEQFF.

The chain links TRBV4-3 to TRBJ2-3; TRBD1 aligns across 8 bases. CDR1 is LGHNA, CDR2 YSLEER, per germline. The V gene end was trimmed by 1 base and the J gene end by 4 bases; junction bases not matched to a gene: 10. This CDR3 comprises 17 residues. The CDR3: CASSQGTGFPSADTQYF. The CDR3 DNA reads as TGCGCCAGCAGCCAAGGGACAGGGTTTCCGTCGGCAGATACGCAGTATTTT.

The chain is built from TRBV11-2 and TRBJ1-2; D not resolved. Germline V CDR1 and CDR2: SGHAT, FQNNGV. The CDR3 contains 12 residues. Between the trimmed V and J ends, which lost 4 bases and 3 bases, there was a span of 6 bases. The CDR3 nucleotides read TGTGCCAGCAGCTCCCTTTACTATGGCTACACCTTC. Translating gives CASSSLYYGYTF.

Notes on this clone: Other nucleotide sequences from this sample produce the same CDR3. This sequence joins TRBV9 and TRBJ1-1; 8 bases align to TRBD1. This CDR3 is 14 amino acids long. After removal of 3 bases from V and 1 base from J, the junction contained 2 bases not matched to a gene. In germline, CDR1 is SGDLS, CDR2 YYNGEE. The CDR3 sequence: CASSGGQGNTEAFF. The CDR3 DNA follows: TGTGCCAGCAGCGGAGGACAGGGGAACACTGAAGCTTTCTTT.

Remarks on this clone: The sample contains more than one DNA sequence encoding this CDR3. The chain joins TRBV29-1 to TRBJ2-1; D is unresolved. Germline CDR1 and CDR2: SQVTM and ANQGSEA. Trimming took off 5 bases at V and 0 bases at J, with 8 bases between the two ends. CDR3 length equals 13 residues. CDR3 sequence reads: CSVLLSSYNEQFF. The DNA for the CDR3 is TGCAGCGTTCTCCTGAGCTCCTACAATGAGCAGTTCTTC.

The chain uses TRBV19 and TRBJ2-6, with 9 bases identical to TRBD1. The V and J ends lost 6 bases and 0 bases, in that order; junction bases with no gene match: 9. Germline lookup yields CDR1 LNHDA and CDR2 SQIVND (reference sequence). CDR3 length: 18 residues. The CDR3 loop is CASRPGTGPISGANVLTF. The CDR3 nucleotides read TGTGCCAGTAGACCCGGGACAGGGCCTATCTCTGGGGCCAACGTCCTGACTTTC.

The chain uses TRBV7-9 and TRBJ2-1, with a tentative D call TRBD2 (6 bases). Germline CDR1 and CDR2: SEHNR and FQNEAQ (reference sequence). The CDR3 is 15 residues long. The V end lost 6 bases, the J end lost 4 bases, and 16 bases lay between the germline ends. The CDR3 loop is CASRDLAEPYNEQFF. In nucleotides, the CDR3 is TGTGCCAGCAGGGACTTAGCGGAGCCATACAATGAGCAGTTCTTC.

The V call is TRBV27, the J call TRBJ2-7, with 10 bases identical to TRBD2. Germline CDR1 MNHEY, CDR2 SMNVEV (reference sequence). V shed 5 bases, J shed 3 bases, and the junction held 10 bases outside the gene matches. CDR3 length: 16 residues. The CDR3 DNA sequence: TGTGCCAGCAGTCCCCTCATGACTAGCGGGCTCTACGAGCAGTACTTC. Translation gives CASSPLMTSGLYEQYF.

This clone has just a few counts. The same CDR3 also results from other DNA sequences found in this sample. V usage is TRBV28 and J usage is TRBJ1-1; D is uncertain. The germline V gene encodes CDR1 MDHEN and CDR2 SYDVKM. Trimming removed 1 base from V and 1 base from J, with 4 bases in between. The CDR3 loop spans 13 amino acids. CDR3 region: CASSLYQNTEAFF. Written as DNA, the CDR3 is TGTGCCAGCAGTTTATACCAGAACACTGAAGCTTTCTTT.

The chain couples TRBV27 to TRBJ2-1; 8 bases are a match to TRBD2. Per germline, CDR1 MNHEY and CDR2 SMNVEV (reference sequence). With 9 bases clipped from V and 9 bases from J, the junction kept 13 bases outside the gene matches. This CDR3 comprises 14 residues. The chain's CDR3 is CASSSPGLDTEQFF. The CDR3 DNA follows: TGTGCCAGTAGCTCCCCGGGACTAGATACTGAGCAGTTCTTC.

The J gene is TRBJ2-5, the V gene TRBV7-9, with 10 positions matching TRBD2. Looked up from germline, CDR1 is SEHNR and CDR2 is FQNEAQ (reference sequence). The CDR3 has 14 residues. V was pared by 5 bases and J by 4 bases, with 4 bases of the junction left unmatched. The CDR3 coding sequence is TGTGCCAGCAGCAAACTAGCGGGAATAGAGACCCAGTACTTC. This translates into CASSKLAGIETQYF.

V is TRBV4-2 and J is TRBJ1-5; 9 nucleotides agree with TRBD1. CDR1 is LGHNA and CDR2 is YNFKEQ in the germline V gene. V lost 0 bases and J lost 7; bases outside the gene matches: 10. This CDR3 comprises 17 residues. DNA for the CDR3: TGTGCCAGCAGCCAAGAGGGGTCCGGACAGGGGAGACAGCCCCAGCATTTT. This translates into CASSQEGSGQGRQPQHF.

This chain links TRBV11-2 with TRBJ2-5; 7 positions agree with TRBD2. The germline V gene encodes CDR1 SGHAT and CDR2 FQNNGV. The V gene end was trimmed by 5 bases and the J gene end by 3 bases; junction bases not matched to a gene: 9. The CDR3 runs 15 residues. In DNA, the CDR3 is TGTGCCAGCAGCCCTCTGCGGGGGATCGAAGAGACCCAGTACTTC. Translation gives CASSPLRGIEETQYF.

This chain links TRBV5-1 with TRBJ2-7, with D possibly matching TRBD1 (6 bases). The CDR3 has 16 amino acids. The V gene's germline CDR1 is SGHRS and CDR2 YFSETQ. Trimming left V 3 bases short and J 6 bases short, with 22 bases between. Here the CDR3 reads CASSSGRDTGISEQYF. CDR3 coding DNA: TGCGCCAGCAGCTCTGGTCGGGACACAGGGATCTCCGAGCAGTACTTC.

The chain carries TRBV4-1 and TRBJ2-7; the D gene is possibly TRBD2 (5 bases). Deletions cut 2 bases from V and 2 bases from J, with 10 bases between. CDR3 size: 14 residues. Germline V gives CDR1 MGHRA, CDR2 YSYEKL. The CDR3 protein is CASSQIGLAYEQYF. CDR3 sequence (DNA): TGCGCCAGCAGCCAAATTGGACTCGCCTACGAGCAGTACTTC.